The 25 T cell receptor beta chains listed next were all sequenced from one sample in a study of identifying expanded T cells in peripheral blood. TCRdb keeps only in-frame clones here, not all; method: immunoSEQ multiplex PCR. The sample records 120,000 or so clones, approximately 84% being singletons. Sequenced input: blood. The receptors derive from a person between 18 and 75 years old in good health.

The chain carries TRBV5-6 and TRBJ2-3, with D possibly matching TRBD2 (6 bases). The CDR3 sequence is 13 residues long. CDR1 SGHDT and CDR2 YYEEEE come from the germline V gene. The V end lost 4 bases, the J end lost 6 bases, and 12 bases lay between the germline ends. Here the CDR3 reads CASSVLGGDTQYF. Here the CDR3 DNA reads TGTGCCAGCAGCGTTCTTGGAGGGGATACGCAGTATTTT.

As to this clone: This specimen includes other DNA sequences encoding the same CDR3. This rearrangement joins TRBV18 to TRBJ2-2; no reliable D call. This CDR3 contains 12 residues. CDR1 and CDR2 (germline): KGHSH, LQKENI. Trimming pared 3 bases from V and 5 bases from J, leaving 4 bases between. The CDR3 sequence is CASSPRTGELFF. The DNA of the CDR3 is TGTGCCAGCTCACCGAGGACCGGGGAGCTGTTTTTT.

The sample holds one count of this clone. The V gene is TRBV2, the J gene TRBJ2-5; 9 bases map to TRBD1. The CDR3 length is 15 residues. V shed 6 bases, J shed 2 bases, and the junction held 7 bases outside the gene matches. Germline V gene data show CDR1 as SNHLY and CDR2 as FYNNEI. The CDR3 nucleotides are TGTGCCAGCAGCATTAACAGGGGGCCGCAAGAGACCCAGTACTTC. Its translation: CASSINRGPQETQYF. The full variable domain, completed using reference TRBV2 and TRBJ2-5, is EPEVTQTPSHQVTQMGQEVILRCVPISNHLYFYWYRQILGQKVEFLVSFYNNEISEKSEIFDDQFSVERPDGSNFTLKIRSTKLEDSAMYFCASSINRGPQETQYFGPGTRLLVL.

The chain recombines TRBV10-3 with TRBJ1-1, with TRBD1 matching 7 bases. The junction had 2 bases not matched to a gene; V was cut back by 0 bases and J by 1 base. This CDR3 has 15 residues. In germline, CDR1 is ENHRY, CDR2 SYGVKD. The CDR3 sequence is CAISESTGPNTEAFF. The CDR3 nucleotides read TGTGCCATCAGTGAGTCGACAGGGCCGAACACTGAAGCTTTCTTT.

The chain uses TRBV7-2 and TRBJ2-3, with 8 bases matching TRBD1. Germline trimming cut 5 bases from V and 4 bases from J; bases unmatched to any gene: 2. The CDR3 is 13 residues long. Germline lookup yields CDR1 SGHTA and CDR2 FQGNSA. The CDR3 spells CASSRQGSDTQYF. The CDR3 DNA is TGTGCCAGCAGCCGACAGGGGTCAGATACGCAGTATTTT.

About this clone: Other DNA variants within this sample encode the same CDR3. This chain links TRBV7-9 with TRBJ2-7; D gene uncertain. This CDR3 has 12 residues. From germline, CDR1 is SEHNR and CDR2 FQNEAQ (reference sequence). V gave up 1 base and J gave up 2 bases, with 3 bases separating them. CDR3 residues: CASSLVPYEQYF. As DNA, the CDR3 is TGTGCCAGCAGCTTAGTCCCCTACGAGCAGTACTTC.

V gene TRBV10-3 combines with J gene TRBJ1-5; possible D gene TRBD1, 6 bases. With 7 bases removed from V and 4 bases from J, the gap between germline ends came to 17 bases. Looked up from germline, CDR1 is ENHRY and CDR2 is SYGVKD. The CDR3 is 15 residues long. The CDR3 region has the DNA TGTGCCATCAAGGGTCAGGACAGCCCTAATCAGCCCCAGCATTTT. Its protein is CAIKGQDSPNQPQHF.

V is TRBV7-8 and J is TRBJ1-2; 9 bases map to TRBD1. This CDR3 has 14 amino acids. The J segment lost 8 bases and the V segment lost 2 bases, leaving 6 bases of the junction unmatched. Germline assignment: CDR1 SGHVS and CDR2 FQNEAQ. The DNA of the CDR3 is TGTGCCAGCAGCTTACTACAGGGGGCAAGGGGCTACACCTTC. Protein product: CASSLLQGARGYTF.

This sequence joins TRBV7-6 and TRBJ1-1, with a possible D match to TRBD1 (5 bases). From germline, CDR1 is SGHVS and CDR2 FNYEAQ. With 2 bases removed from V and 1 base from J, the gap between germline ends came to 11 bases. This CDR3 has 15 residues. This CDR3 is CASSLPRVSNTEAFF. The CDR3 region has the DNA TGTGCCAGCAGCTTACCCAGGGTTTCGAACACTGAAGCTTTCTTT.

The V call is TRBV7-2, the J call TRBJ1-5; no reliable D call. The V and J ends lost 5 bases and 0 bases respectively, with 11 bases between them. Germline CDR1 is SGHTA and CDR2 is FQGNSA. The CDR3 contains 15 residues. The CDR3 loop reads CASSREDLSNQPQHF. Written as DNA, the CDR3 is TGTGCCAGCAGCCGAGAGGACCTTAGCAATCAGCCCCAGCATTTT.

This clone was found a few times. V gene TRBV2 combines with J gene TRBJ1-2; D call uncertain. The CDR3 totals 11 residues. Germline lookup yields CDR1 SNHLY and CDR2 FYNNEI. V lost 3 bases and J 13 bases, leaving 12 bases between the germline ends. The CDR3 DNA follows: TGTGCCAGCAGTGACTCGGGGATTTCCACCTTC. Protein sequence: CASSDSGISTF.

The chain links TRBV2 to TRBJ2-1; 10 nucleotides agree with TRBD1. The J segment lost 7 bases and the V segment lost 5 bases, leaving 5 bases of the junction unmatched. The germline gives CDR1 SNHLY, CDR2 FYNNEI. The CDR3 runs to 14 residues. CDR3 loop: CASSTRTGGNEQFF. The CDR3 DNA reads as TGTGCCAGCAGTACCCGGACAGGGGGGAATGAGCAGTTCTTC. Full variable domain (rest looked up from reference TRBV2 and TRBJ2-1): EPEVTQTPSHQVTQMGQEVILRCVPISNHLYFYWYRQILGQKVEFLVSFYNNEISEKSEIFDDQFSVERPDGSNFTLKIRSTKLEDSAMYFCASSTRTGGNEQFFGPGTRLTVL.

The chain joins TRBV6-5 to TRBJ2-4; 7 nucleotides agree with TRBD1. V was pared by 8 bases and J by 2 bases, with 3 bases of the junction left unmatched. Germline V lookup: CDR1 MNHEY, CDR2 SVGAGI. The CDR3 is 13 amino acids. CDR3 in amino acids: CASLGGPKNIQYF. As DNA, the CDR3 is TGTGCCAGCCTAGGGGGCCCCAAAAACATTCAGTACTTC.

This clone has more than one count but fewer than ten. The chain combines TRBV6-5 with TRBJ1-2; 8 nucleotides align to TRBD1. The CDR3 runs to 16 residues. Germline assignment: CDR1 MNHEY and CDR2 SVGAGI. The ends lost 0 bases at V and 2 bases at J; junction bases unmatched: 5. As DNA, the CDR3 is TGTGCCAGCAGTTACTCGACAGCAGGGGGCAACTATGGCTACACCTTC. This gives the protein CASSYSTAGGNYGYTF.

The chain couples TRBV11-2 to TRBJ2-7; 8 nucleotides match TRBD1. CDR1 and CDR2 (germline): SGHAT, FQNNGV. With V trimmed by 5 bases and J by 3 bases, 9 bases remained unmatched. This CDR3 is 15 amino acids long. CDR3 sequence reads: CASSKQTGEGYEQYF. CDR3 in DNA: TGTGCCAGCAGCAAGCAGACAGGGGAAGGCTACGAGCAGTACTTC. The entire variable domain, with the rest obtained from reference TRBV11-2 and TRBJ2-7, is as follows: EAGVAQSPRYKIIEKRQSVAFWCNPISGHATLYWYQQILGQGPKLLIQFQNNGVVDDSQLPKDRFSAERLKGVDSTLKIQPAKLEDSAVYLCASSKQTGEGYEQYFGPGTRLTVT.

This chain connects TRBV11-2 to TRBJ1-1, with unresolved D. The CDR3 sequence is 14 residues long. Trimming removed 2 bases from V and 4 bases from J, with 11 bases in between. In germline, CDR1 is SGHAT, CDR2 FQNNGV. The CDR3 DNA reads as TGTGCCAGCAGCTTACTTAGGGAGAGCACTGAAGCTTTCTTT. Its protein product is CASSLLRESTEAFF.

The CDR3 loop reads CASSQGLGEGRAFTDTQYF. The CDR3 DNA reads TGCGCCAGCAGCCAAGGGCTCGGGGAAGGGAGGGCGTTCACAGATACGCAGTATTTT. This chain joins TRBV4-1 and TRBJ2-3, with TRBD2 matching 7 bases. Germline V lookup: CDR1 MGHRA, CDR2 YSYEKL. Germline trimming cut 1 base from V and 2 bases from J; bases unmatched to any gene: 15. The CDR3 is 19 amino acids.

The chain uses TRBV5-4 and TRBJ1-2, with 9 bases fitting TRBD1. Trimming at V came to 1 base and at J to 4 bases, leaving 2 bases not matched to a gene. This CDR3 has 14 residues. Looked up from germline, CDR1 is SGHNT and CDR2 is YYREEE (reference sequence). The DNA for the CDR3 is TGTGCCAGCAGCTTGTGGGGACAGGGCTATGGCTACACCTTC. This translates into CASSLWGQGYGYTF.

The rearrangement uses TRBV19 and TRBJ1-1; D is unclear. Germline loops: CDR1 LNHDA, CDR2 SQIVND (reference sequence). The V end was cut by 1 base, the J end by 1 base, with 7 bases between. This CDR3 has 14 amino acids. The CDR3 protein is CASSIGGGNTEAFF. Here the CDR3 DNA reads TGTGCCAGTAGTATAGGAGGAGGGAACACTGAAGCTTTCTTT. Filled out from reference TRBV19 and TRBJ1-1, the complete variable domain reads DGGITQSPKYLFRKEGQNVTLSCEQNLNHDAMYWYRQDPGQGLRLIYYSQIVNDFQKGDIAEGYSVSREKKESFPLTVTSAQKNPTAFYLCASSIGGGNTEAFFGQGTRLTVV.

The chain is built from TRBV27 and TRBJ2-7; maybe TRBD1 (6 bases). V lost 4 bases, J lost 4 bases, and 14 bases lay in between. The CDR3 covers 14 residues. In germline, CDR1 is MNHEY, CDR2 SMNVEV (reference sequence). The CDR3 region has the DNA TGTGCCAGCAGTTCACAGGGATGGCTTTACGAGCAGTACTTC. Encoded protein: CASSSQGWLYEQYF.

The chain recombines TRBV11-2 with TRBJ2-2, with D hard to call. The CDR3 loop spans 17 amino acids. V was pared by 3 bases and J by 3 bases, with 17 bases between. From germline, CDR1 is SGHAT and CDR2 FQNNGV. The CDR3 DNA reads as TGTGCCAGCAGCTTCCCGAGGCTTATGGGGTACACCGGGGAGCTGTTTTTT. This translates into CASSFPRLMGYTGELFF.

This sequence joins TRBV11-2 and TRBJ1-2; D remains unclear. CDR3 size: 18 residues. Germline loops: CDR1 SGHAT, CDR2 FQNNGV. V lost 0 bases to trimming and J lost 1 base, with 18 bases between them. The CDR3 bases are TGTGCCAGCAGCTTAGATAGGCCGGTTAGAACTCTTAACTATGGCTACACCTTC. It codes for CASSLDRPVRTLNYGYTF.

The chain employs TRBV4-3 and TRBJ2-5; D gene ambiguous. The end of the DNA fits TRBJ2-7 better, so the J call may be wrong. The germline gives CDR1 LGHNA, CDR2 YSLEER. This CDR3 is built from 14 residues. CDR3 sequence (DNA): TGCGCCAGCAGCCAAGGGCGGTGGGGCTACGAGCAGTACTTC. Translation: CASSQGRWGYEQYF.

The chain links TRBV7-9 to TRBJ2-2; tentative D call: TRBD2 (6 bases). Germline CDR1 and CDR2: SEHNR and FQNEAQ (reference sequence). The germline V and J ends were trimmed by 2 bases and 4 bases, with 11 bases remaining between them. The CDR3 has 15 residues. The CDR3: CASSLRGGGTGELFF. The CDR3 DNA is TGTGCCAGCAGCTTAAGGGGAGGCGGCACCGGGGAGCTGTTTTTT.

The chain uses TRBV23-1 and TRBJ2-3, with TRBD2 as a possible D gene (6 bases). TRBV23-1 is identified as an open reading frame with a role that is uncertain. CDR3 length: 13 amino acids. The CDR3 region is CAGLNPSTDTQYF. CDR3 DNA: TGCGCGGGACTTAACCCTAGCACAGATACGCAGTATTTT.